Reported below is one TCR beta chain. This clonotype was seen only a few times. The specificity of this receptor is unknown. Base-call qualities are not available, and no considerably larger clone is one nucleotide away. TCR beta CDR3 regions were amplified from RNA transcripts. A first-round RT-PCR of the TCR CDR3 used the HTBI primer set with the Qiagen OneStep RT-PCR kit. Libraries were constructed in a second round of multiplex PCR, after which size selection and purification were performed. The libraries were sequenced on an Illumina HiSeq2000 using paired-end 100 bp reads. As for how the authors treated the data: SOAPnuke was used to process the raw data, with reads discarded if the reads contained adapters or uncalled bases, had a mean Phred below 15, or lacked an exact constant-primer or identifier match. COPE v1.2.5 was used to merge high-quality paired reads, and clonotypes were defined as unique nucleotide sequences. MiTCR v1.1 was used to align clonotypes to the IMGT TRBV, TRBD and TRBJ reference segments. The analysis was restricted to V-J combinations with a frequency above 0.0001, which together covered roughly 99% of the repertoires. A TCS score was defined as the ratio between F50 (clonal expansion) and ExV (chaos), using BLOSUM62-based TCRdist between CDR3 peptides within each V-J. Welch's t-statistics and random forest reduced 500 to 650 V-J features to 13, which were used in a naive Bayes classifier (R e1071). TCRdb ran its own pipeline on the public reads, namely fastp trimming at Q25 and MiXCR clone calling, and kept in-frame beta chains. Rows with a matching CDR3 protein are joined into one entry that keeps the most common DNA and genes. V and J calls and clone size were set by TCRdb, not the authors. The sample records 600,000 to 650,000 distinct CDR3 sequences, under 20% of which are singletons. The top ten clones comprise 3.5% to 4% of the sample.

Stable Graves' hyperthyroidism was defined as the absence of progression to ophthalmopathy over 18 months of follow-up. Hyperthyroidism patients were aged 18 to 65 years and newly diagnosed, with disease duration of less than 2 months. Patients with uncontrolled infections, other autoimmune diseases, pregnancy or lactation were excluded. Diagnoses were based on clinical symptoms, serum thyroxine and TRAb, thyroid ultrasound and orbital computed tomography. Ficoll-Paque density gradient centrifugation was used to isolate PBMCs from 10 ml of fresh peripheral blood. Total RNA was extracted with Trizol reagent, and quality was checked on an Agilent 2100 Bioanalyzer. This specimen comes from a study of T cells in Graves' hyperthyroidism and ophthalmopathy (dated by TCRdb to between 2018 and 2021). Some background on the complete study: Peripheral blood samples were taken at initial diagnosis, before any treatment was given. The roughly 90 discovery patients were divided at random into training and test sets in a 7:3 ratio. Prospective prediction of ophthalmopathy was tested in an independent validation cohort of 18 to 20 hyperthyroidism patients and some 17 patients who later progressed to ophthalmopathy. To identify distinguishing TCR V-J signatures, a discovery cohort of 100 patients was used, comprising 40 to 45 with Graves' ophthalmopathy and 57 with stable Graves' hyperthyroidism. The study also compared thyroid tissue and blood T-cell repertoires from 6 or 7 Graves' hyperthyroidism patients. According to the paper, TCR Vbeta CDR3 sequencing was carried out on approximately 140 peripheral blood samples, which came from more than 40 ophthalmopathy, around 74 hyperthyroidism and about 17 progressor patients. Following sampling, methimazole starting at 30 mg daily was given to hyperthyroidism patients, and high-dose intravenous methylprednisolone was given to ophthalmopathy patients. The study at large found these results: Ophthalmopathy was separated from stable hyperthyroidism by a 13 V-J signature model, with about 88% sensitivity and 81% to 82% specificity obtained in cross-validation and 80%/75% obtained in testing. No statistical method was used to set the sample size in advance, and investigators knew the group allocation. In validation, the model predicted progression to ophthalmopathy a median of approximately 6.3 months before onset, with around 70% sensitivity and about 72% specificity. Most expanded thyroid clonotypes (frequency above 0.001) were also found in blood, which suggests that blood repertoires may mirror thyroid immune responses.

The germline V gene supplies CDR1 SGDLS and CDR2 YYNGEE. V gives up 1 base and J gives up 4 bases, and the segment between their germline ends measures 13 bases. The CDR3 measures 15 amino acids from cysteine to phenylalanine. Here the CDR3 DNA is all that survives: 45 bases in frame from base 1. This receptor was obtained from a woman aged 25 to 39 with Graves' hyperthyroidism. The chain couples TRBV9 to TRBJ2-3, with the D gene not confidently named. Sequencing used blood. The CDR3 amino acid sequence is: CASSVNVAGADTQYF. Read as DNA, the sequence is TGTGCCAGCAGCGTAAATGTTGCTGGGGCAGATACGCAGTATTTT.